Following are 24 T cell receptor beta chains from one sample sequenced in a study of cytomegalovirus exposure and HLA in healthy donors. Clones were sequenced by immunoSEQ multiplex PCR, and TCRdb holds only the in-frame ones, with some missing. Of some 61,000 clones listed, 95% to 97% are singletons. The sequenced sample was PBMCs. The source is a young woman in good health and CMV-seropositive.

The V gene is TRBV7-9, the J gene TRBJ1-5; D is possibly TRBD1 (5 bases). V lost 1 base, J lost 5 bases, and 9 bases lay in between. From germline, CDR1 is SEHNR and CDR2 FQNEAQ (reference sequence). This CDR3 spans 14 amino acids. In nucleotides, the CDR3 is TGTGCCAGCAGCTTAGGGACACAAGATCAGCCCCAGCATTTT. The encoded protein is CASSLGTQDQPQHF.

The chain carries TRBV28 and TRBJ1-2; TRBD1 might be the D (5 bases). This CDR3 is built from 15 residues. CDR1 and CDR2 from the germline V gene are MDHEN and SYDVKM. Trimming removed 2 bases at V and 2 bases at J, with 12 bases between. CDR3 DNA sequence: TGTGCCAGCAGTTTAGGGGTCCGGGGGAACTATGGCTACACCTTC. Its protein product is CASSLGVRGNYGYTF.

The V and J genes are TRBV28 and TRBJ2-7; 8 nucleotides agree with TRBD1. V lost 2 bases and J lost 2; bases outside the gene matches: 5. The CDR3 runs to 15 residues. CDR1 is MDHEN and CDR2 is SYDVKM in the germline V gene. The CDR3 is CASSLTGQGTYEQYF. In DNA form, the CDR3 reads TGTGCCAGCAGTTTAACTGGACAGGGAACCTACGAGCAGTACTTC.

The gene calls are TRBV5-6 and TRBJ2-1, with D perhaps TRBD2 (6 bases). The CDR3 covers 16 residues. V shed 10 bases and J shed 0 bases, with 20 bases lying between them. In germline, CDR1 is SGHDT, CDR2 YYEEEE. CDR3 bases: TGTGCCGGAGAGGTGGGAGCGGGCACCTCCTACAATGAGCAGTTCTTC. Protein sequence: CAGEVGAGTSYNEQFF.

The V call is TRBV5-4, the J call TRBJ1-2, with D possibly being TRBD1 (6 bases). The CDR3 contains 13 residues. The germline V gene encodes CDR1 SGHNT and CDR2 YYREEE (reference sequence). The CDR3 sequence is CAAGGGQNYGYTF. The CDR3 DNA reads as TGTGCTGCGGGGGGGGGCCAAAACTATGGCTACACCTTC.

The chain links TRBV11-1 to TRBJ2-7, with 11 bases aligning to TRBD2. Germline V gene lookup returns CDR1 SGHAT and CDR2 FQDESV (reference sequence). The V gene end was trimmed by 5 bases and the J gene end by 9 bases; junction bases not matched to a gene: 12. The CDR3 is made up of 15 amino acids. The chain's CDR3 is CASSARGLAVAGQYF. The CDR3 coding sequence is TGTGCCAGCAGCGCACGGGGACTAGCGGTGGCGGGGCAGTACTTC.

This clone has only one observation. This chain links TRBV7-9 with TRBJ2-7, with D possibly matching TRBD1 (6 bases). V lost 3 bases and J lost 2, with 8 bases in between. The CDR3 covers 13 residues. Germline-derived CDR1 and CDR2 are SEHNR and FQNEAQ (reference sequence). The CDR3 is CASSFRDTYEQYF. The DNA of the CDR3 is TGTGCCAGCAGCTTTCGGGACACCTACGAGCAGTACTTC.

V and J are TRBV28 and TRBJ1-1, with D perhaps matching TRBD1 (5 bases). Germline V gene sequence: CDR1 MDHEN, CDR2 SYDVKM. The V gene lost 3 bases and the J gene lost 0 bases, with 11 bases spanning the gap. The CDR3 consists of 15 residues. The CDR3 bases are TGTGCCAGCAGTTTCACGACAGAGATGAACACTGAAGCTTTCTTT. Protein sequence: CASSFTTEMNTEAFF.

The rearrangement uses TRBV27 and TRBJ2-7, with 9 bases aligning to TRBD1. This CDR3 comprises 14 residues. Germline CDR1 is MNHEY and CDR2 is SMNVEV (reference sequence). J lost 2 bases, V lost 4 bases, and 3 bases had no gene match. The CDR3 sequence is CASSSGDRAYEQYF. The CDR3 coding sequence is TGTGCCAGCAGTTCCGGGGACAGGGCCTACGAGCAGTACTTC.

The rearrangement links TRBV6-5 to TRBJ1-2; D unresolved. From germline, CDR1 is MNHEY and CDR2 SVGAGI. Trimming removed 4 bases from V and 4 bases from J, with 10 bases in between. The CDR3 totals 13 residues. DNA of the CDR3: TGTGCCAGCAGTTCAACGGTCTTCTATGGCTACACCTTC. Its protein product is CASSSTVFYGYTF.

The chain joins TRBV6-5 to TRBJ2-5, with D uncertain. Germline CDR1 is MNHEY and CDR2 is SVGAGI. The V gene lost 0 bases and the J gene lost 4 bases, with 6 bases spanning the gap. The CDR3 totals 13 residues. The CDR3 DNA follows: TGTGCCAGCAGTTACTCGAGTTTAGAGACCCAGTACTTC. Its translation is CASSYSSLETQYF.

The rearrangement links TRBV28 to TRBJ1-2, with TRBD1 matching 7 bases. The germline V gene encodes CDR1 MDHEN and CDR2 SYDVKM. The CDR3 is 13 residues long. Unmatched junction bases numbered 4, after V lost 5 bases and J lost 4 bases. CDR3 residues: CASSNRGGYGYTF. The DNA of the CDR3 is TGTGCCAGCAGTAACAGGGGAGGCTATGGCTACACCTTC.

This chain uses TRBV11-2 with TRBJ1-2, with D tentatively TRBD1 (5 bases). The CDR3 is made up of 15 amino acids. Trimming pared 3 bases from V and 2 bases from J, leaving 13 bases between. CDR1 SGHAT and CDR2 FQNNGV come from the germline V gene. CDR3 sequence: CASSLEGTYNYGYTF. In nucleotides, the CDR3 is TGTGCCAGCAGCTTGGAGGGGACTTACAACTATGGCTACACCTTC.

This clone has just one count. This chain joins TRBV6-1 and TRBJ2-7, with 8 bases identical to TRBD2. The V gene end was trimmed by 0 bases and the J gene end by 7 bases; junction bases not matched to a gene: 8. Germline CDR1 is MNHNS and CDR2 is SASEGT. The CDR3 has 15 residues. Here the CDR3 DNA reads TGTGCCAGCAGTGAAGCGGGACTAGTTCGGAATGAGCAGTACTTC. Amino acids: CASSEAGLVRNEQYF.

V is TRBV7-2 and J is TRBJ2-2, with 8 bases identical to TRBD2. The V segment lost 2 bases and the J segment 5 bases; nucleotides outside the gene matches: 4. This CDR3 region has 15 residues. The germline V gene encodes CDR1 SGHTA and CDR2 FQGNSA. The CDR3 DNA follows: TGTGCCAGCAGCTTACAAGCGGGAGCAACCGGGGAGCTGTTTTTT. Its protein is CASSLQAGATGELFF.

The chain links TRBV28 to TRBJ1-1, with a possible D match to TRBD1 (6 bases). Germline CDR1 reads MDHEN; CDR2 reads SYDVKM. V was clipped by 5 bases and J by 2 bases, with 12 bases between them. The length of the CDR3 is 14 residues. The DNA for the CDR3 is TGTGCCAGCAGTGATCAGGGGTTTAACACTGAAGCTTTCTTT. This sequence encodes CASSDQGFNTEAFF. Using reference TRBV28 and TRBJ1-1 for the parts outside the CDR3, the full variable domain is DVKVTQSSRYLVKRTGEKVFLECVQDMDHENMFWYRQDPGLGLRLIYFSYDVKMKEKGDIPEGYSVSREKKERFSLILESASTNQTSMYLCASSDQGFNTEAFFGQGTRLTVV.

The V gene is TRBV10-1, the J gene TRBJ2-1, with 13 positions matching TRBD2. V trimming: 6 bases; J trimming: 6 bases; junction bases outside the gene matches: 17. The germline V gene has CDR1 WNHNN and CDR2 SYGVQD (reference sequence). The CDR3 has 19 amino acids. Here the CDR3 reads CASRGNTSGRGVFSNEQFF. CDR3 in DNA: TGCGCCAGCAGGGGAAACACTAGCGGGAGGGGAGTCTTTAGCAATGAGCAGTTCTTC.

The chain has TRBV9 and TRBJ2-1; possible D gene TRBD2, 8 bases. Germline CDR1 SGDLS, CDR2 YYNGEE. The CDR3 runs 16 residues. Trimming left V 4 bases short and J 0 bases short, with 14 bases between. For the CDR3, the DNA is TGTGCCAGCAGCCCGGGGGGGGACAGCTCCTACAATGAGCAGTTCTTC. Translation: CASSPGGDSSYNEQFF.

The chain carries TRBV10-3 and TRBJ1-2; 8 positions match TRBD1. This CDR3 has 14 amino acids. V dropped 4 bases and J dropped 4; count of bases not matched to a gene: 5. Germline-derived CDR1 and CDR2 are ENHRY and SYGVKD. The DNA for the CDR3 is TGTGCCATCAGTGTTGGGACAGGTCGCTATGGCTACACCTTC. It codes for CAISVGTGRYGYTF.

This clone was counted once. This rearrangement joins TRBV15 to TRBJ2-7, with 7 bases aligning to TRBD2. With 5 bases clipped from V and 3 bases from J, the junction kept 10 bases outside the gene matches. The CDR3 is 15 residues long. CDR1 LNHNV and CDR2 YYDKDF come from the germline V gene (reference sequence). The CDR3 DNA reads TGTGCCACCAGCCCGGGCGGGAGCTATATCTACGAGCAGTACTTC. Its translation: CATSPGGSYIYEQYF.

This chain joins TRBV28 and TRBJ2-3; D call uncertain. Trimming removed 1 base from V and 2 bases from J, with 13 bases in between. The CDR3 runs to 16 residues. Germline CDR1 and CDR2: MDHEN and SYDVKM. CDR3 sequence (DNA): TGTGCCAGCAGTTTATCATCGCGGTCCCTCACAGATACGCAGTATTTT. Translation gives CASSLSSRSLTDTQYF.

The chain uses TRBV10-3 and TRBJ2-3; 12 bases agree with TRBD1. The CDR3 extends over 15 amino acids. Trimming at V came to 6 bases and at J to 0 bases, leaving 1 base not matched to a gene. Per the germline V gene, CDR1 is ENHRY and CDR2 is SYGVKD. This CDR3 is CAIRGTGGSTDTQYF. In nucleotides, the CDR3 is TGTGCCATCAGAGGGACAGGGGGCAGCACAGATACGCAGTATTTT.

CDR3 amino acids: CASSEAAEASGNSYNEQFF. Written as DNA, the CDR3 is TGTGCCAGCAGTGAAGCGGCGGAGGCTAGCGGTAACTCCTACAATGAGCAGTTCTTC. V is TRBV6-1 and J is TRBJ2-1; 7 bases are shared with TRBD2. CDR1 and CDR2 from the germline V gene are MNHNS and SASEGT. This CDR3 has 19 amino acids. V was pared by 0 bases and J by 0 bases, with 11 bases of the junction left unmatched.

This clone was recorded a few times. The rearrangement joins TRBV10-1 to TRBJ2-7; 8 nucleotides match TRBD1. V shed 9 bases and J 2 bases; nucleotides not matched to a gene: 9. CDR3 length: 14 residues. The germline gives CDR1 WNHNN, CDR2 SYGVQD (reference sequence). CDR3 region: CARETGTGPYEQYF. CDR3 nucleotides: TGCGCCAGGGAAACCGGGACAGGACCCTACGAGCAGTACTTC.